Presented here are 25 T cell receptor beta chains from one specimen sequenced in a study of spatial heterogeneity in lung cancer. One entry per CDR3 protein, called by TCRdb with MiXCR from the 5' RACE reads. The sample holds under 150,000 distinct CDR3 sequences, 9.5% to 14% seen once. The time point denotes: blood at routine non-recurrence follow-up after resection. The starting material was PBMCs, obtained at follow-up. The receptors were gathered from a female donor with early-stage non-small cell lung cancer.

This clonotype has just a few counts. The rearrangement links TRBV3-1 to TRBJ2-5; no clear D. CDR3 length: 14 amino acids. Trimming removed 1 base from V and 6 bases from J, with 12 bases in between. Germline CDR1 and CDR2: LGHDT and YNNKEL (reference sequence). As DNA, the CDR3 is TGTGCCAGCAGCCAAGGAGGCGTTTGGAAGACCCAGTACTTC. Its translation is CASSQGGVWKTQYF.

The rearrangement links TRBV29-1 to TRBJ2-4; tentatively, D is TRBD1 (6 bases). The CDR3 length is 12 residues. V was shortened by 6 bases and J by 11 bases, with 17 bases between the two germline ends. CDR1 is SQVTM, CDR2 ANQGSEA, per germline. The CDR3 region is CSVALPTGFQYF. CDR3 nucleotides: TGCAGCGTCGCCTTACCTACAGGGTTTCAGTACTTC.

The DNA for the CDR3 is TGCAGCGTAGGACAGGGGTTTGGGCAGCCCCAGCATTTT. Encoded protein: CSVGQGFGQPQHF. The chain carries TRBV29-1 and TRBJ1-5, with 9 bases lining up with TRBD1. V gave up 6 bases and J gave up 7 bases; unmatched junction bases: 7. Germline CDR1 is SQVTM and CDR2 is ANQGSEA. CDR3 length: 13 amino acids.

V is TRBV5-4 and J is TRBJ2-7; no reliable D call. The length of the CDR3 is 13 residues. Germline V gene data show CDR1 as SGHNT and CDR2 as YYREEE (reference sequence). Trimming pared 0 bases from V and 0 bases from J, leaving 4 bases between. This chain's CDR3 is CASSLENSYEQYV. Here the CDR3 DNA reads TGTGCCAGCAGCTTGGAGAACTCCTACGAGCAGTACGTC.

This clonotype appeared a few times. The chain combines TRBV25-1 with TRBJ1-1, with D maybe TRBD1 (6 bases). Germline values: CDR1 MGHDK, CDR2 SYGVNS. V was shortened by 1 base and J by 13 bases, with 16 bases between the two germline ends. The CDR3 is 13 amino acids. The CDR3 spells CASSELGPGVVFF. Here the CDR3 DNA reads TGTGCCAGCAGTGAATTGGGTCCAGGGGTTGTTTTCTTT. Full variable domain (missing parts from reference TRBV25-1 and TRBJ1-1): EADIYQTPRYLVIGTGKKITLECSQTMGHDKMYWYQQDPGMELHLIHYSYGVNSTEKGDLSSESTVSRIRTEHFPLTLESARPSHTSQYLCASSELGPGVVFFGQGTRLTVV.

The sample holds many counts of this clonotype. The chain is built from TRBV29-1 and TRBJ2-1; 10 bases are a match to TRBD2. The CDR3 is 13 residues long. From germline, CDR1 is SQVTM and CDR2 ANQGSEA. Trimming at V came to 7 bases and at J to 9 bases, leaving 9 bases not matched to a gene. The CDR3 sequence: CSGQLAGRGEQFF. The CDR3 DNA is TGCAGCGGGCAACTAGCGGGAAGGGGTGAGCAGTTCTTC.

The chain uses TRBV10-3 and TRBJ1-1; no clear D. CDR1 and CDR2 from the germline V gene are ENHRY and SYGVKD. Trimming removed 6 bases at V and 1 base at J, with 6 bases between. This CDR3 comprises 12 residues. In nucleotides, the CDR3 is TGTGCCATCAGGAATCAGAACACTGAAGCTTTCTTT. Its translation: CAIRNQNTEAFF.

The genes are TRBV18 and TRBJ2-6; a possible D gene is TRBD2 (5 bases). Germline V gene lookup returns CDR1 KGHSH and CDR2 LQKENI. Deletions cut 4 bases from V and 2 bases from J, with 15 bases between. This CDR3 region has 17 residues. In DNA form, the CDR3 reads TGTGCCAGCTCACTCCAGCCCCCGGGGACTGGGGCCAACGTCCTGACTTTC. Amino acid sequence: CASSLQPPGTGANVLTF.

The table lists this clonotype with a few counts. V usage is TRBV10-2 and J usage is TRBJ1-4, with D possibly matching TRBD1 (5 bases). CDR1 is WSHSY, CDR2 SAAADI, per germline. There are 17 residues in the CDR3. V was clipped by 0 bases and J by 2 bases, with 13 bases between them. The chain's CDR3 is CASSESGAVGTNEKLFF. In DNA form, the CDR3 reads TGCGCCAGCAGTGAGTCCGGGGCCGTAGGGACTAATGAAAAACTGTTTTTT.

This chain connects TRBV6-2 or TRBV6-3 to TRBJ1-1, with D possibly matching TRBD1 (5 bases). CDR1 MNHEY and CDR2 SVGEGT come from the germline V gene. V was shortened by 2 bases and J by 2 bases, with 12 bases between the two germline ends. The CDR3 totals 15 residues. The CDR3 reads CASSYRQTINTEAFF. For the CDR3, the DNA is TGTGCCAGCAGTTACCGACAGACCATAAACACTGAAGCTTTCTTT.

The table lists this clonotype with many counts. The chain uses TRBV18 and TRBJ1-1; D remains ambiguous. Germline CDR1 is KGHSH and CDR2 is LQKENI. V was clipped by 3 bases and J by 4 bases, with 9 bases between them. CDR3 length: 13 amino acids. DNA of the CDR3: TGTGCCAGCTCACCTTTTTTCGGCACTGAAGCTTTCTTT. Translated, it gives CASSPFFGTEAFF.

The chain joins TRBV20-1 to TRBJ2-4; 9 positions agree with TRBD1. The ends lost 1 base at V and 0 bases at J; junction bases unmatched: 10. The germline gives CDR1 DFQATT, CDR2 SNEGSKA (reference sequence). This CDR3 comprises 18 residues. The CDR3 loop reads CSARAGTGTHSAKNIQYF. The CDR3, as DNA: TGCAGTGCTAGAGCAGGGACAGGGACACACTCAGCCAAAAACATTCAGTACTTC.

This clonotype showed up just a few times. The J gene is TRBJ2-1, the V gene TRBV19, with 12 bases that match TRBD2. There are 16 residues in the CDR3. Per germline, CDR1 LNHDA and CDR2 SQIVND (reference sequence). Trimming at V came to 5 bases and at J to 8 bases, leaving 10 bases not matched to a gene. The CDR3 bases are TGTGCCAGTAGTCCCCGACTAGCGGGAGCTCTAGATGAGCAGTTCTTC. As protein: CASSPRLAGALDEQFF.

The V call is TRBV4-1, the J call TRBJ2-3; D is undetermined. CDR3 length: 14 residues. Trimming took 3 bases from V and 2 from J, leaving 9 bases between them. From germline, CDR1 is MGHRA and CDR2 YSYEKL. The CDR3 loop is CASSQRRNTDTQYF. The CDR3 DNA is TGCGCCAGCAGCCAGCGACGGAACACAGATACGCAGTATTTT.

The table lists this clonotype with many counts. This chain connects TRBV15 to TRBJ2-1; 7 bases align to TRBD2. The CDR3 loop spans 13 amino acids. The germline V gene encodes CDR1 LNHNV and CDR2 YYDKDF (reference sequence). V lost 10 bases to trimming and J lost 3 bases; unmatched junction nucleotides: 6. The CDR3: CASGTNYYNEQFF. As DNA, the CDR3 is TGTGCCAGCGGGACTAACTACTACAATGAGCAGTTCTTC.

The V and J genes are TRBV6-2 or TRBV6-3 and TRBJ2-2; 7 bases are a match to TRBD1. CDR3 length: 16 amino acids. Germline lookup yields CDR1 MNHEY and CDR2 SVGEGT. The ends lost 8 bases at V and 2 bases at J; junction bases unmatched: 11. CDR3 region: CASASRRQGNTGELFF. The CDR3 DNA is TGTGCCAGCGCATCACGGAGACAGGGAAACACCGGGGAGCTGTTTTTT.

This clonotype was detected many times. This sequence joins TRBV10-3 and TRBJ2-7, with 9 bases aligning to TRBD2. V dropped 3 bases and J dropped 0; count of bases not matched to a gene: 6. The CDR3 totals 16 residues. CDR1 ENHRY and CDR2 SYGVKD come from the germline V gene. This CDR3 is CAISDRRLAVSYEQYF. DNA of the CDR3: TGTGCCATCAGTGACAGAAGACTAGCGGTCTCCTACGAGCAGTACTTC.

This clonotype has a count of ten or more. The chain recombines TRBV28 with TRBJ2-5; 7 nucleotides agree with TRBD2. Losses at the gene ends were 4 bases for V and 0 bases for J; bases not matched to a gene: 11. The germline V gene encodes CDR1 MDHEN and CDR2 SYDVKM. The CDR3 contains 17 residues. CDR3 coding DNA: TGTGCCAGCAGTTCTTATCGGGACTATTCGTACCAAGAGACCCAGTACTTC. It encodes CASSSYRDYSYQETQYF.

The chain has TRBV6-1 and TRBJ2-1; the D is unclear. V lost 8 bases to trimming and J lost 0 bases, with 11 bases between them. Germline-derived CDR1 and CDR2 are MNHNS and SASEGT. The CDR3 consists of 14 residues. For the CDR3, the DNA is TGTGCCAGCGCCAAACAGATCTCCTACAATGAGCAGTTCTTC. Its protein product is CASAKQISYNEQFF.

In DNA form, the CDR3 reads TGCAGCGTTGAAGTTATCCTAGCGGGAGCGGGGGAGCAGTACTTC. Amino acid sequence: CSVEVILAGAGEQYF. The chain uses TRBV29-1 and TRBJ2-7, with 10 bases identical to TRBD2. The CDR3 runs to 15 residues. V lost 1 base and J lost 7; bases outside the gene matches: 10. From germline, CDR1 is SQVTM and CDR2 ANQGSEA.

A few counts support this clonotype. In DNA, the CDR3 is TGTGCCTGGAGCATAACAGGAAATAATGAAAAACTGTTTTTT. The encoded protein is CAWSITGNNEKLFF. The chain links TRBV30 to TRBJ1-4; a possible D gene is TRBD1 (5 bases). The V gene's germline CDR1 is GTSNPN and CDR2 SVGIG (reference sequence). The CDR3 extends over 14 amino acids. Trimming left V 3 bases short and J 4 bases short, with 12 bases between.

The gene calls are TRBV19 and TRBJ2-1; D gene uncertain. Germline V CDR1 and CDR2: LNHDA, SQIVND (reference sequence). V gave up 5 bases and J gave up 7 bases, with 15 bases separating them. The CDR3 is made up of 14 amino acids. The CDR3 region is CASSVASTGNEQFF. The DNA for the CDR3 is TGTGCCAGTAGTGTGGCCAGTACGGGTAATGAGCAGTTCTTC.

In its sample, this clonotype was seen a few times. This chain uses TRBV7-9 with TRBJ1-1; no clear D. The length of the CDR3 is 17 residues. V dropped 1 base and J dropped 0 bases, with 15 bases sitting between them. Germline values: CDR1 SEHNR, CDR2 FQNEAQ (reference sequence). The CDR3 loop reads CASSLVQSYTLNTEAFF. DNA of the CDR3: TGTGCCAGCAGCTTAGTACAGAGCTATACTTTGAACACTGAAGCTTTCTTT.

V gene TRBV7-9 combines with J gene TRBJ1-2; D may be TRBD1 (6 bases). Germline lookup yields CDR1 SEHNR and CDR2 FQNEAQ (reference sequence). The ends were cut back, 3 bases at V and 7 bases at J, with 15 bases in the middle. This CDR3 spans 14 amino acids. The CDR3 sequence: CASSFTTRGRGYTF. The CDR3 DNA is TGTGCCAGCAGCTTTACTACCAGGGGACGTGGCTACACCTTC.

V is TRBV10-3 and J is TRBJ2-1, with TRBD1 identical over 8 bases. There are 16 residues in the CDR3. V lost 3 bases and J lost 1; bases outside the gene matches: 5. CDR1 ENHRY and CDR2 SYGVKD come from the germline V gene. The CDR3 nucleotides read TGTGCCATCAGTGATCTGGACAGGGTGTCCTACAATGAGCAGTTCTTC. This encodes CAISDLDRVSYNEQFF.